The 7 T cell receptor beta chains listed next were all sequenced from one sample in a study of metastatic and nonmetastatic thyroid tumors. TCRdb called clones again from the PCR reads with MiXCR. In the table there are 25,000 to 35,000 clones, 15% to 20% of which are singletons. All patients were treatment-naive before thyroid surgery. Sequences were obtained from blood. Receptors originate from a female donor with papillary thyroid cancer or a benign thyroid nodule (not recorded which). Some clones in this sample may be carry-over from other donors' samples.

Details on this clone: A junction boundary mismatches the germline segment, possibly from a read error. The V call is TRBV6-1, the J call TRBJ2-3, with 9 bases fitting TRBD2. Germline V lookup: CDR1 MNHNS, CDR2 SASEGT. The CDR3 consists of 16 residues. CDR3: CACSRNAGGYRDTQYF. CDR3 sequence (DNA): TGTGCCTGCTCGAGGAACGCGGGGGGGTATAGAGATACGCAGTATTTC.

This clone was detected ten times or more. The chain uses TRBV7-8 and TRBJ2-7; tentatively, D is TRBD2 (6 bases). This CDR3 has 14 amino acids. Germline V CDR1 and CDR2: SGHVS, FQNEAQ. The V end was cut by 5 bases, the J end by 1 base, with 12 bases between. CDR3 DNA sequence: TGTGCCAGCAGCCTCCTGACTAGATCCTACGAGCAGTACTTC. Protein: CASSLLTRSYEQYF. Using reference TRBV7-8 and TRBJ2-7 for the parts outside the CDR3, the full variable domain is GAGVSQSPRYKVAKRGQDVALRCDPISGHVSLFWYQQALGQGPEFLTYFQNEAQLDKSGLPSDRFFAERPEGSVSTLKIQRTQQEDSAVYLCASSLLTRSYEQYFGPGTRLTVT.

This clone was recorded at least ten times. This chain uses TRBV20-1 with TRBJ2-7; 13 bases are shared with TRBD2. V shed 2 bases and J 2 bases; nucleotides not matched to a gene: 12. The CDR3 contains 18 residues. Germline-derived CDR1 and CDR2 are DFQATT and SNEGSKA (reference sequence). As DNA, the CDR3 is TGCAGTGCTAGACCTTCCGGGACTAGCGGGAAGGGAGCCTACGAGCAGTACTTC. This translates into CSARPSGTSGKGAYEQYF.

There are many counts of this clone. V is TRBV7-2 and J is TRBJ2-1, with 9 bases identical to TRBD1. Germline trimming cut 1 base from V and 8 bases from J; bases unmatched to any gene: 3. The CDR3 spans 14 residues. Germline CDR1 and CDR2: SGHTA and FQGNSA. The CDR3 sequence: CASSLDGTGYEQFF. CDR3 DNA sequence: TGTGCCAGCAGCTTAGATGGGACAGGGTATGAGCAGTTCTTC.

In this sample, this clone turned up many times. The chain has TRBV4-1 and TRBJ2-7, with 12 bases matching TRBD1. The CDR3 loop spans 14 amino acids. Germline V gene lookup returns CDR1 MGHRA and CDR2 YSYEKL. V was clipped by 4 bases and J by 6 bases; unmatched bases: 4. This CDR3 reads CASSLGTGGGEQYF. As DNA, the CDR3 is TGCGCCAGCAGCCTGGGGACAGGGGGCGGCGAGCAGTACTTC.

This clone appeared many times. This chain connects TRBV2 to TRBJ2-5, with 9 bases fitting TRBD1. Germline trimming cut 2 bases from V and 4 bases from J; bases unmatched to any gene: 2. This CDR3 is 14 amino acids long. Germline CDR1 reads SNHLY; CDR2 reads FYNNEI. DNA for the CDR3: TGTGCCAGCAGTGAAACGACAGGGGGAGAGACCCAGTACTTC. As protein: CASSETTGGETQYF.

V gene TRBV20-1 combines with J gene TRBJ2-2, with 10 bases lining up with TRBD2. The CDR3 totals 15 residues. V lost 6 bases to trimming and J lost 6 bases; unmatched junction nucleotides: 10. Germline assignment: CDR1 DFQATT and CDR2 SNEGSKA (reference sequence). The CDR3 region is CSAPSGRASAGELFF. For the CDR3, the DNA is TGCAGTGCCCCGAGCGGGAGGGCCTCCGCCGGGGAGCTGTTTTTT.